This TCR beta chain was captured in a study of regulatory T cells in long-lasting Graves disease. Documented time point: persistent/refractory GD, antithyroid drugs over 5 years with positive TRAb. Following extraction of RNA from PBMCs, that RNA was used to make the TCR library. Relying on iRepertoire HTBI primers and Arm-PCR of CDR3 regions, the team built TCR beta libraries. MiXCR, applied by TCRdb to the multiplex PCR reads, yields one record per CDR3 protein. The sample holds some 370,000 distinct CDR3 sequences, 20% to 25% seen once. Germline CDR1 is MNHNS and CDR2 is SASEGT. Trimming took 4 bases from V and 2 from J; bases not matched to a gene: 7. The CDR3 sequence is 15 residues long.

The J gene is TRBJ2-7, the V gene TRBV6-1; 8 positions match TRBD1. The receptor comes from a female donor with Graves disease. Sequencing used peripheral blood mononuclear cells (PBMCs), obtained when the disease was refractory, from a patient treated with antithyroid drugs. For the CDR3, the DNA is TGTGCCAGCAGTGTAAGGAGACAGGGGCCCTACGAGCAGTACTTC. It translates to CASSVRRQGPYEQYF.